This T cell receptor (beta chain) is drawn from a study of T-cell memory formation after mild COVID-19. Study conclusions and caveats: Some clones that responded turned up in pre-infection memory, which suggests that cross-reactive memory joined in. A second wave expanding day 15 to 37 was CD4+-biased; contracting clones were balanced.

The CDR3 is 14 residues long. Germline loops: CDR1 SEHNR, CDR2 FQNEAQ (reference sequence). The V gene lost 1 base and the J gene lost 6 bases, with 12 bases spanning the gap. Via MiXCR, TCRdb re-called the 5' RACE reads, giving one row per CDR3 protein. The sample records fewer than 650,000 distinct CDR3 sequences, roughly 22% being singletons. This clonotype was detected a few times. Its cognate antigen is unknown. The TCR comes from an adult woman who had mild COVID-19 (a few samples of this study predate the infection). Cell type and time point are not known. What was sequenced was PBMCs or a T cell subset sorted from them (not recorded which). J is TRBJ1-1 and V is TRBV7-9; D is possibly TRBD1 (6 bases). The CDR3 nucleotides read TGTGCCAGCAGCTTAGTTGTGGGGGCCTCTGAAGCTTTCTTT. Translated: CASSLVVGASEAFF. The full variable domain, completed using reference TRBV7-9 and TRBJ1-1, is DTGVSQNPRHKITKRGQNVTFRCDPISEHNRLYWYRQTLGQGPEFLTYFQNEAQLEKSRLLSDRFSAERPKGSFSTLEIQRTEQGDSAMYLCASSLVVGASEAFFGQGTRLTVV.